A single sample is the source of the 26 T cell receptor beta chains below, sequenced in a study of T cells in Graves' hyperthyroidism and ophthalmopathy. RNA transcripts gave rise to amplified TCR beta CDR3 regions. In the first-round RT-PCR of the TCR CDR3, the HTBI primer set was used. One entry per CDR3 protein, called by TCRdb with MiXCR from the multiplex PCR reads. This table has about 700,000 distinct CDR3 sequences, about 15% appearing once. The sequencing input was blood. The receptors here all came from a woman between 18 and 29 years old with Graves' hyperthyroidism.

The chain has TRBV30 and TRBJ2-5; D tentatively reads TRBD1 or TRBD2 (5 bases each). This CDR3 has 17 amino acids. Germline values: CDR1 GTSNPN, CDR2 SVGIG (reference sequence). The CDR3 sequence is CASEIGTGSPPQRAQYF. The CDR3 coding sequence is TGTGCTTCGGAGATCGGGACGGGATCCCCCCCCCAAAGGGCCCAGTACTTC.

The chain recombines TRBV14 with TRBJ2-1, with D possibly TRBD1 on 6 matching bases. Germline values: CDR1 SGHDN, CDR2 FVKESK. This CDR3 comprises 14 residues. Trimming shortened V by 1 base and J by 10 bases, and 14 bases separated the two germline ends. The CDR3 DNA reads TGTGCCAGCAGCCAAGGGTACAGGGCTGGAGAGCAGTTCTTC. Its translation: CASSQGYRAGEQFF.

This clonotype has just a few counts. The genes are TRBV29-1 and TRBJ1-5; D is perhaps TRBD1 (5 bases). With 1 base removed from V and 6 bases from J, the gap between germline ends came to 10 bases. This CDR3 is 13 amino acids long. CDR1 and CDR2 (germline): SQVTM, ANQGSEA. CDR3 in amino acids: CSVEAGQGQPQHF. CDR3 DNA sequence: TGCAGCGTTGAAGCAGGGCAGGGTCAGCCCCAGCATTTT.

This sequence joins TRBV29-1 and TRBJ2-7; 8 bases are a match to TRBD1. Trimming removed 8 bases from V and 4 bases from J; junction bases left unmatched: 7. Germline CDR1 reads SQVTM; CDR2 reads ANQGSEA. The CDR3 loop spans 12 amino acids. CDR3 sequence reads: CSLDRVGYEQYF. CDR3 nucleotides: TGCAGCTTGGACAGGGTCGGTTACGAGCAGTACTTC.

In this sample, this clonotype turned up many times. This chain uses TRBV4-3 with TRBJ2-7; D is undetermined. Germline V gives CDR1 LGHNA, CDR2 YSLEER. The CDR3 runs 16 residues. Trimming shortened V by 1 base and J by 2 bases, and 15 bases separated the two germline ends. CDR3 amino acids: CASSQGPSLGTYEQYF. As DNA, the CDR3 is TGCGCCAGCAGCCAAGGGCCTAGTTTGGGAACCTACGAGCAGTACTTC.

CDR3 in DNA: TGTGCCAGCAGCTTGGGGTTTCCCGGGGAGCTGTTTTTT. Its translation: CASSLGFPGELFF. V usage is TRBV5-6 and J usage is TRBJ2-2; D unclear. There are 13 residues in the CDR3. With 0 bases removed from V and 6 bases from J, the gap between germline ends came to 6 bases. Germline CDR1 reads SGHDT; CDR2 reads YYEEEE.

V gene TRBV27 combines with J gene TRBJ2-7; D not resolved. Deletions cut 4 bases from V and 2 bases from J, with 9 bases between. Germline CDR1 reads MNHEY; CDR2 reads SMNVEV (reference sequence). This CDR3 contains 13 residues. The chain's CDR3 is CASSWKWAYEQYF. CDR3 nucleotide sequence: TGTGCCAGCAGTTGGAAGTGGGCCTACGAGCAGTACTTC.

This CDR3 is CSARPRSGNTIYF. The CDR3 nucleotides are TGCAGTGCTAGACCCCGCTCTGGAAACACCATATATTTT. The chain carries TRBV20-1 and TRBJ1-3; D gene unclear. The CDR3 length is 13 residues. The germline gives CDR1 DFQATT, CDR2 SNEGSKA (reference sequence). The V end was cut by 2 bases, the J end by 0 bases, with 5 bases between.

The V gene is TRBV19, the J gene TRBJ2-1; 10 bases agree with TRBD2. The CDR3 loop spans 17 amino acids. V dropped 0 bases and J dropped 7; count of bases not matched to a gene: 9. Germline CDR1 reads LNHDA; CDR2 reads SQIVND (reference sequence). The CDR3 here is CASSIDPRTSGMNEQFF. In DNA, the CDR3 is TGTGCCAGTAGTATAGACCCTCGGACTAGCGGTATGAATGAGCAGTTCTTC.

This clonotype has just a few counts. The chain uses TRBV18 and TRBJ1-1; D call uncertain. The germline V gene has CDR1 KGHSH and CDR2 LQKENI. Trimming removed 6 bases at V and 1 base at J, with 12 bases between. This CDR3 spans 14 amino acids. CDR3 bases: TGTGCCAGCTCGATTCAAACGGAGAACACTGAAGCTTTCTTT. Translating it yields CASSIQTENTEAFF.

The sample holds a few counts of this clonotype. The V and J genes are TRBV5-1 and TRBJ1-1; 7 nucleotides match TRBD1. This CDR3 comprises 16 residues. The ends lost 4 bases at V and 6 bases at J; junction bases unmatched: 15. CDR1 SGHRS and CDR2 YFSETQ come from the germline V gene. CDR3 sequence: CASSRYRGSEGSEAFF. The CDR3 DNA sequence: TGCGCCAGCAGCAGATACAGGGGTTCGGAAGGGTCTGAAGCTTTCTTT.

The table lists this clonotype with a few counts. The J gene is TRBJ2-7, the V gene TRBV7-2; maybe TRBD2 (5 bases). Germline CDR1 SGHTA, CDR2 FQGNSA. CDR3 size: 13 residues. Trimming pared 5 bases from V and 3 bases from J, leaving 11 bases between. The chain's CDR3 is CASSDYIGYEQYF. The CDR3 nucleotides read TGTGCCAGCAGCGACTATATCGGCTACGAGCAGTACTTC.

The gene calls are TRBV30 and TRBJ2-3; TRBD1 aligns across 10 bases. The CDR3 covers 16 residues. Per germline, CDR1 GTSNPN and CDR2 SVGIG (reference sequence). With V trimmed by 1 base and J by 10 bases, 14 bases remained unmatched. The CDR3 spells CAWSGQGALARGAQYF. CDR3 bases: TGTGCCTGGAGTGGACAGGGGGCCCTAGCAAGGGGCGCGCAGTATTTT.

This clonotype has at least ten counts. The chain is built from TRBV11-2 and TRBJ2-3; D is possibly TRBD1 (5 bases). The CDR3 loop spans 13 amino acids. V dropped 3 bases and J dropped 8 bases, with 12 bases sitting between them. Germline CDR1 reads SGHAT; CDR2 reads FQNNGV. CDR3 loop: CASSFDRRATQYF. Written as DNA, the CDR3 is TGTGCCAGCAGCTTTGACAGACGAGCTACGCAGTATTTT.

This clonotype has just a few counts. The J gene is TRBJ2-7, the V gene TRBV6-5; a weak D match, TRBD2 (5 bases). Germline CDR1 MNHEY, CDR2 SVGAGI. This CDR3 is built from 14 residues. The V and J ends lost 0 bases and 4 bases respectively, with 10 bases between them. The CDR3 here is CASSYSDSGYEQYF. DNA for the CDR3: TGTGCCAGCAGTTACTCGGACTCCGGATACGAGCAGTACTTC.

This clonotype came up many times. V and J are TRBV11-1 and TRBJ2-1; TRBD1 agrees at 8 bases. The CDR3 consists of 16 residues. V lost 4 bases and J lost 5; bases outside the gene matches: 10. Germline V gives CDR1 SGHAT, CDR2 FQDESV (reference sequence). The CDR3, as DNA: TGTGCCAGCAGCTGGGGGGACAGGACTAAGGACAATGAGCAGTTCTTC. It codes for CASSWGDRTKDNEQFF.

V and J are TRBV11-2 and TRBJ1-5, with unresolved D. V lost 3 bases to trimming and J lost 4 bases, with 13 bases between them. The length of the CDR3 is 15 residues. CDR1 is SGHAT, CDR2 FQNNGV, per germline. The CDR3 bases are TGTGCCAGCAGCTTTGACGGAGGAGGGAATCAGCCCCAGCATTTT. As protein: CASSFDGGGNQPQHF.

This clonotype occurred a few times. This clone may be a read error of a much larger clone one base away. This chain joins TRBV2 and TRBJ1-1; D is uncertain. CDR3 length equals 12 residues. CDR1 and CDR2 (germline): SNHLY, FYNNEI. The germline V and J ends were trimmed by 7 bases and 5 bases, with 11 bases remaining between them. In DNA form, the CDR3 reads TGTGCCAGCAATGTTCTCGGGACTGAAGCTTTCTTT. Translating gives CASNVLGTEAFF.

In this sample, this clonotype turned up once. This may arise from a read error, as a much more abundant clone is one base away. The V and J genes are TRBV11-2 and TRBJ2-3; D may be TRBD2 (5 bases). Trimming stripped 7 bases from V and 4 bases from J, with 12 bases between. CDR1 is SGHAT and CDR2 is FQNNGV in the germline V gene. This CDR3 comprises 13 residues. CDR3 bases: TGTGCCAGCAACTCGGACTGGCCAGATACGCAGTATTTT. It specifies CASNSDWPDTQYF.

V usage is TRBV12-3 or TRBV12-4 and J usage is TRBJ2-4, with D tentatively TRBD1 (5 bases). CDR3 length: 15 amino acids. The V end lost 2 bases, the J end lost 2 bases, and 10 bases lay between the germline ends. CDR3 loop: CASSLSWGPKNIQYF. CDR3 bases: TGTGCCAGCAGTTTATCGTGGGGCCCCAAAAACATTCAGTACTTC.

The chain uses TRBV9 and TRBJ1-1, with 9 bases matching TRBD1. The germline V gene has CDR1 SGDLS and CDR2 YYNGEE. Germline trimming cut 4 bases from V and 5 bases from J; bases unmatched to any gene: 9. This CDR3 has 15 amino acids. The CDR3 here is CASSPSGQGTTEAFF. CDR3 DNA sequence: TGTGCCAGCAGCCCCTCAGGACAGGGGACAACTGAAGCTTTCTTT.

The CDR3 region has the DNA TGTGCCATCAGTGAGTCGATGGCTAGCGGGAGAGTAGAGCTGTTTTTT. Translation: CAISESMASGRVELFF. This chain joins TRBV10-3 and TRBJ2-2, with 10 bases identical to TRBD2. This CDR3 comprises 16 residues. Germline values: CDR1 ENHRY, CDR2 SYGVKD. Trimming took 0 bases from V and 11 from J; bases not matched to a gene: 9.

Many counts were recorded for this clonotype. This rearrangement joins TRBV16 to TRBJ2-1, with D uncertain. V was shortened by 5 bases and J by 5 bases, with 7 bases between the two germline ends. CDR1 and CDR2 (germline): KGHSY, FQNENV. The CDR3 spans 12 residues. The CDR3 bases are TGTGCCAGCAGCGAGATCAACAATGAGCAGTTCTTC. Translated: CASSEINNEQFF.

This clonotype was observed at least ten times. The J gene is TRBJ2-1, the V gene TRBV5-5; a weak D match, TRBD1 (5 bases). V lost 0 bases to trimming and J lost 8 bases, with 12 bases between them. Germline values: CDR1 SGHKS, CDR2 YYEKEE (reference sequence). CDR3 size: 14 residues. This CDR3 is CASSLGQTKDEQFF. CDR3 DNA: TGTGCCAGCAGCTTGGGACAGACCAAGGATGAGCAGTTCTTC.

This clonotype was recorded at least ten times. CDR3 bases: TGCGCCAGCAGCTTTGAGGGTGCGAACACCGGGGAGCTGTTTTTT. Residues: CASSFEGANTGELFF. This chain connects TRBV5-1 to TRBJ2-2; D possibly corresponds to TRBD2 (5 bases). V gave up 2 bases and J gave up 0 bases, with 8 bases separating them. Germline loops: CDR1 SGHRS, CDR2 YFSETQ. This CDR3 spans 15 amino acids.

The table lists this clonotype with many counts. The chain joins TRBV29-1 to TRBJ2-5; TRBD1 matches at 7 bases. Germline assignment: CDR1 SQVTM and CDR2 ANQGSEA. Trimming cost V 4 bases and J 4 bases; bases outside gene matches: 6. This CDR3 is built from 13 residues. Here the CDR3 reads CSVGQGGGETQYF. DNA for the CDR3: TGCAGCGTTGGACAGGGTGGGGGAGAGACCCAGTACTTC.